What follows is one TCR beta chain and its context. The clone's antigen remains unknown. No much larger clonotype is one base removed from it; base qualities were not supplied. This sample stems from a study of blood T cell repertoires in COVID-19 (dated by TCRdb to about 2020). In the study overall: Samples from collaborators originated in the United States, Italy and Spain and spanned both the acute and convalescent phases of COVID-19. The prospective study material was composed of cDNA or gDNA derived from T cells, B-cell-depleted T cells, or PBMCs. The dataset comprised deeply sampled blood TCRbeta repertoires from subjects exposed to, actively infected with, or recovered from COVID-19. The repertoires were made available in a free public database intended to serve as a resource for research on the immune response to SARS-CoV-2. Samples came from the ongoing ImmuneRACE study (first 160 participants) plus 1,254 subjects from 6 global collaborators. A de-identified subject ID, COVID-19 status, age in years and sex were almost always included in the sample metadata. Where HLA class I and class II types were available, the types were taken from metadata supplied by the sample provider, not from assay-based typing.

TCRbeta CDR3 regions were amplified from genomic DNA using the immunoSEQ Assay, a bias-controlled multiplex PCR. The paper's data handling went like this. The number of nucleated cells in each sample was estimated by amplification of reference gene primers within the assay. Sequence reads were collapsed and filtered to measure the absolute abundance of every unique TCRbeta CDR3 rearrangement. For each sample, productive Simpson clonality was calculated by taking the square root of Simpson's diversity index across productive rearrangements. Sourced from immuneACCESS, this table was stored by TCRdb with only in-frame sequences that have V and J called. A share of the clones is absent; for the studies checked, an unresolved V gene accounts for under half, and the remainder has no known explanation. Clone size and V and J calls were adopted from that table, with D and trimming inferred from the DNA. The sample table shows fewer than 85,000 clones, and around 80% are seen once. The top ten constitute 20% of the sample.

Broad study findings and their caveats: How much clinical and demographic metadata was included differed by source and by participant, and the metadata was provided uncurated.

Each collaborating institution followed its own protocols to collect whole blood in K2EDTA tubes. For TCRbeta analysis, collaborators shipped samples as frozen whole blood, isolated PBMCs, or DNA extracted from either of those sample types. V drops 3 bases and J drops 5 bases, leaving 19 bases in between. Inclusive of the bounding cysteine and phenylalanine, the CDR3 is 16 residues long. This entry keeps only the CDR3 DNA: 48 bases, framed from base 1. The germline V gene supplies CDR1 MDHEN and CDR2 SYDVKM. The origin of this receptor is a woman at least 80 years old with active or convalescent COVID-19. This chain is built from TRBV28 and TRBJ2-5, with a weak D call of TRBD1 (6 bases match). Sequenced input: peripheral blood. The CDR3 region reads CASSLGDHTGFETQYF. The nucleotide sequence is TGTGCCAGCAGTTTGGGGGACCATACAGGGTTTGAGACCCAGTACTTC.